Each of the 31 T cell receptor beta chains below was sequenced from the same sample in a study of blood T cells in healthy people across ages. Sample-barcoded 5' priming and a J-beta primer mix drove a second PCR of 7 to 11 cycles. One entry per CDR3 protein results from TCRdb running MiXCR on the 5' RACE reads. Here the sample spans hundreds of thousands of distinct CDR3 sequences, about 51% being singletons. Sequenced material: blood. The receptors were gathered from a woman at least 80 years old in good health.

The V and J genes are TRBV12-3 or TRBV12-4 and TRBJ2-7; D remains unclear. This CDR3 is 13 amino acids long. Trimming took off 5 bases at V and 5 bases at J, with 13 bases between the two ends. CDR3 sequence reads: CASSQTKRDEQYF. The CDR3 coding sequence is TGTGCCAGCAGTCAAACGAAAAGGGACGAGCAGTACTTC.

This clonotype was picked up many times. The chain couples TRBV20-1 to TRBJ2-1, with 10 bases lining up with TRBD2. This CDR3 is 13 amino acids long. Germline V gives CDR1 DFQATT, CDR2 SNEGSKA (reference sequence). V lost 3 bases, J lost 10 bases, and 6 bases stayed unmatched. CDR3 coding DNA: TGCAGTGCTAGTAATCCTAGCGGGGGAGAGCAGTTCTTC. Protein: CSASNPSGGEQFF.

This chain links TRBV20-1 with TRBJ2-4, with 9 bases matching TRBD2. The J call could be wrong; TRBJ2-7 is a better fit for the DNA end. The CDR3 sequence is 16 residues long. Per the germline V gene, CDR1 is DFQATT and CDR2 is SNEGSKA (reference sequence). CDR3 residues: CSARGAAGGSLYEQYF. CDR3 in DNA: TGCAGTGCTAGAGGTGCGGCGGGGGGGTCACTCTACGAGCAGTACTTC.

This clonotype was counted at least ten times. The CDR3 DNA follows: TGCAGTGCTAGATTGGCTAAAGAGACCCAGTACTTC. Protein product: CSARLAKETQYF. V and J are TRBV20-1 and TRBJ2-5; D not certain. The CDR3 totals 12 residues. Germline V gene data show CDR1 as DFQATT and CDR2 as SNEGSKA (reference sequence). Trimming took 2 bases from V and 3 from J, leaving 7 bases between them.

This clonotype was counted ten times or more. V usage is TRBV5-1 and J usage is TRBJ2-1, with D perhaps TRBD1 (6 bases). The CDR3 is 13 amino acids. Germline CDR1 and CDR2: SGHRS and YFSETQ. V dropped 2 bases and J dropped 7 bases, with 10 bases sitting between them. The CDR3 DNA reads TGCGCCAGCAGCTTTGTCGGGACAAATGAGCAGTTCTTC. Translating gives CASSFVGTNEQFF.

V is TRBV20-1 and J is TRBJ2-1; D remains unclear. The germline gives CDR1 DFQATT, CDR2 SNEGSKA (reference sequence). The CDR3 extends over 15 amino acids. V was trimmed by 5 bases and J by 8 bases, leaving 22 bases between them. CDR3 sequence: CSAHGSRSSPDEQFF. CDR3 coding DNA: TGCAGTGCTCACGGTTCCCGTTCAAGTCCCGATGAGCAGTTCTTC.

The V call is TRBV7-9, the J call TRBJ1-2; D is ambiguous. The CDR3 covers 13 residues. The ends were cut back, 5 bases at V and 8 bases at J, with 15 bases in the middle. CDR1 is SEHNR, CDR2 FQNEAQ, per germline (reference sequence). Here the CDR3 reads CASSPIALRGYTF. CDR3 in DNA: TGTGCCAGCAGCCCGATAGCCCTTAGAGGCTACACCTTC.

The chain has TRBV7-2 and TRBJ2-2; D is tentatively TRBD1 or TRBD2 (6 bases each). The CDR3 runs 16 residues. Trimming took 1 base from V and 1 from J, leaving 10 bases between them. Looked up from germline, CDR1 is SGHTA and CDR2 is FQGNSA. The CDR3 spells CASSLDGGQNTGELFF. The CDR3 nucleotides are TGTGCCAGCAGCTTAGATGGGGGGCAGAACACCGGGGAGCTGTTTTTT.

The chain carries TRBV20-1 and TRBJ2-5, with D tentatively TRBD2 (6 bases). Germline CDR1 and CDR2: DFQATT and SNEGSKA (reference sequence). Trimming removed 5 bases from V and 4 bases from J, with 11 bases in between. This CDR3 has 12 amino acids. The CDR3 DNA follows: TGCAGTGCTTTAGCGGCCCCAGAGACCCAGTACTTC. Its translation is CSALAAPETQYF.

The chain couples TRBV6-2 or TRBV6-3 to TRBJ2-7, with TRBD1 matching 10 bases. The length of the CDR3 is 16 residues. Germline assignment: CDR1 MNHEY and CDR2 SVGEGT. The trim removed 5 bases at V and 2 bases at J, leaving 9 bases unmatched. CDR3 in amino acids: CASSTTRQGAAYEQYF. CDR3 coding DNA: TGTGCCAGCAGTACCACTCGACAGGGGGCCGCCTACGAGCAGTACTTC.

This chain joins TRBV14 and TRBJ1-4, with D uncertain. Trimming took off 4 bases at V and 3 bases at J, with 15 bases between the two ends. CDR1 is SGHDN and CDR2 is FVKESK in the germline V gene. The length of the CDR3 is 16 residues. CDR3 region: CASSLWTTSSNEKLFF. The CDR3 coding sequence is TGTGCCAGCAGCCTCTGGACTACTTCCTCTAATGAAAAACTGTTTTTT.

This clonotype was found many times. The chain is built from TRBV29-1 and TRBJ2-2; 10 bases fit TRBD2. This CDR3 contains 15 residues. Trimming took 2 bases from V and 5 from J; bases not matched to a gene: 5. Germline V gene lookup returns CDR1 SQVTM and CDR2 ANQGSEA. CDR3 nucleotide sequence: TGCAGCGTTGAACTAGCGGGAGCACCTACCGGGGAGCTGTTTTTT. It is translated as CSVELAGAPTGELFF.

This chain's CDR3 is CATSRGQGSSGYTF. The CDR3 DNA reads as TGTGCCACCAGCCGAGGACAGGGTAGTTCTGGCTACACCTTC. V gene TRBV15 combines with J gene TRBJ1-2; the match to TRBD1 covers 8 bases. Germline CDR1 and CDR2: LNHNV and YYDKDF (reference sequence). Trimming at V came to 5 bases and at J to 7 bases, leaving 9 bases not matched to a gene. The CDR3 is 14 residues long.

The chain links TRBV3-1 to TRBJ2-7, with 8 bases fitting TRBD2. The CDR3 consists of 17 residues. The J segment lost 1 base and the V segment lost 1 base, leaving 9 bases of the junction unmatched. CDR1 LGHDT and CDR2 YNNKEL come from the germline V gene (reference sequence). CDR3 in amino acids: CASSQGIEGLESYEQYF. In DNA, the CDR3 is TGTGCCAGCAGCCAAGGGATCGAGGGACTAGAGTCCTACGAGCAGTACTTC.

The chain has TRBV21-1 and TRBJ2-3; the table's D call, TRBD2, has no DNA check behind it. TRBV21-1 is designated a pseudogene. CDR3 length equals 19 residues. CDR3 amino acids: CASSKGGRLAGGYSDTQYF. Written as DNA, the CDR3 is TGTGCCAGCAGCAAAGGCGGACGACTAGCGGGAGGTTACTCAGATACGCAGTATTTT.

This chain uses TRBV29-1 with TRBJ2-5, with D hard to call. This CDR3 has 13 residues. Per germline, CDR1 SQVTM and CDR2 ANQGSEA. Between the trimmed V and J ends, which lost 7 bases and 1 base, there was a span of 13 bases. This CDR3 reads CSAATLIQETQYF. For the CDR3, the DNA is TGCAGCGCCGCTACCCTGATCCAAGAGACCCAGTACTTC.

This chain uses TRBV7-9 with TRBJ2-3; D is perhaps TRBD2 (7 bases). The germline V gene has CDR1 SEHNR and CDR2 FQNEAQ (reference sequence). The germline V and J ends were trimmed by 5 bases and 3 bases, with 15 bases remaining between them. The CDR3 runs 15 residues. CDR3 nucleotide sequence: TGTGCCAGCAGCCCCCTGGGGGGGCCTACAGATACGCAGTATTTT. Amino acids: CASSPLGGPTDTQYF.

The chain couples TRBV7-9 to TRBJ2-4; D not certain. TRBJ2-5 matches the DNA end more closely, so the J call is doubtful. This CDR3 is built from 14 residues. Germline-derived CDR1 and CDR2 are SEHNR and FQNEAQ (reference sequence). The CDR3 here is CASSVDPIQETQYF. CDR3 coding DNA: TGTGCCAGCAGCGTAGACCCGATTCAAGAGACCCAGTACTTC.

This sequence joins TRBV12-3 or TRBV12-4 and TRBJ2-1, with 11 bases matching TRBD2. The CDR3 runs 16 residues. V lost 1 base and J lost 4; bases outside the gene matches: 3. The CDR3 loop reads CASSLGGTSGYNEQFF. CDR3 bases: TGTGCCAGCAGTTTAGGTGGGACTAGCGGATACAATGAGCAGTTCTTC.

J is TRBJ2-5 and V is TRBV29-1, with 16 nucleotides matching TRBD2. The DNA end is more similar to TRBJ2-7, so the J call may be wrong. Germline loops: CDR1 SQVTM, CDR2 ANQGSEA. CDR3 length: 15 amino acids. In DNA form, the CDR3 reads TGCAGCGCCACCGGGACTAGCGGGAGGGCCTTCGAGCAGTACTTC. It translates to CSATGTSGRAFEQYF.

Points on this clonotype: A much larger clone lies one base from this, so it may be a read error. J is TRBJ2-1 and V is TRBV5-1; no firm D call. Gene TRBJ2-7 matches the end of the DNA better, so the J call may be wrong. CDR1 and CDR2 from the germline V gene are SGHRS and YFSETQ. The CDR3 has 16 amino acids. The CDR3 bases are TGCGCCAGCAGCGTAGGACCAACAGCTTCCTACAATGAGCAGTACTTC. Translated: CASSVGPTASYNEQYF.

With respect to this clonotype: This may stem from a read error, because a much larger clone lies one nucleotide away. V is TRBV28 and J is TRBJ2-7; D possibly corresponds to TRBD2 (5 bases). Matching the DNA end better, TRBJ2-4 makes the J call doubtful. This CDR3 is built from 15 residues. Germline V lookup: CDR1 MDHEN, CDR2 SYDVKM. The CDR3 region is CASSFVASSADIQYF. The CDR3, as DNA: TGTGCCAGCAGTTTCGTGGCCTCATCAGCGGACATTCAGTACTTC.

The V and J genes are TRBV5-1 and TRBJ1-6; TRBD1 matches 8 bases. The germline V gene encodes CDR1 SGHRS and CDR2 YFSETQ. This CDR3 contains 16 residues. V gave up 4 bases and J gave up 5 bases; unmatched junction bases: 8. CDR3 loop: CASSQDRGFHNSPLHF. For the CDR3, the DNA is TGCGCCAGCAGCCAAGACAGGGGTTTTCATAATTCACCCCTCCACTTT. Variable domain in full (rest from reference TRBV5-1 and TRBJ1-6): KAGVTQTPRYLIKTRGQQVTLSCSPISGHRSVSWYQQTPGQGLQFLFEYFSETQRNKGNFPGRFSGRQFSNSRSEMNVSTLELGDSALYLCASSQDRGFHNSPLHFGNGTRLTVT.

Remarks on this clonotype: This sequence may be a read error, since a much larger clone differs from it by one base. This sequence joins TRBV29-1 and TRBJ2-1, with D possibly being TRBD2 (6 bases). Germline CDR1 and CDR2: SQVTM and ANQGSEA. V gave up 0 bases and J gave up 8 bases, with 11 bases separating them. CDR3 size: 13 residues. This CDR3 reads CSVEEARRDEQFF. The DNA of the CDR3 is TGCAGCGTTGAAGAAGCGCGGAGGGATGAGCAGTTCTTC.

This chain uses TRBV29-1 with TRBJ2-3; no definite D call. This CDR3 region has 12 residues. From germline, CDR1 is SQVTM and CDR2 ANQGSEA. The ends were cut back, 7 bases at V and 1 base at J, with 9 bases in the middle. The CDR3 loop is CSAPTGTDTQYF. The CDR3 region has the DNA TGCAGCGCACCGACTGGCACAGATACGCAGTATTTT.

The chain is built from TRBV28 and TRBJ2-1, with 15 bases fitting TRBD2. The germline gives CDR1 MDHEN, CDR2 SYDVKM. The ends lost 4 bases at V and 9 bases at J; junction bases unmatched: 7. This CDR3 is built from 16 residues. CDR3 loop: CASSSPGLAGGGEQFF. Here the CDR3 DNA reads TGTGCCAGCAGTTCTCCCGGACTAGCGGGAGGGGGTGAGCAGTTCTTC.

In regard to this clonotype: This sequence may be a read error, since a much larger clone differs from it by one base. The rearrangement links TRBV7-2 to TRBJ2-1; no reliable D call. This CDR3 has 14 residues. The germline CDR1 and CDR2 sequences are SGHTA and FQGNSA. The CDR3 coding sequence is TGTGCCAGCAACTTACAGAGAACATACAATGAGCAGTTCTTC. This sequence encodes CASNLQRTYNEQFF.

V gene TRBV27 combines with J gene TRBJ2-1; D not certain. Trimming cost V 7 bases and J 9 bases, with 16 bases left between them. The germline V gene has CDR1 MNHEY and CDR2 SMNVEV (reference sequence). CDR3 size: 13 residues. The CDR3 region has the DNA TGTGCCAGCAACAGCAGAGGCGGCCCTGAGCAGTTCTTC. Its translation is CASNSRGGPEQFF.

This clonotype appeared once. The V and J genes are TRBV12-3 or TRBV12-4 and TRBJ2-1; 12 nucleotides align to TRBD1. The ends lost 5 bases at V and 8 bases at J; junction bases unmatched: 10. There are 16 residues in the CDR3. The CDR3 protein is CASSPQAGQGADEQFF. CDR3 nucleotide sequence: TGTGCCAGCAGTCCCCAGGCGGGACAGGGGGCCGATGAGCAGTTCTTC.

Concerning this clonotype itself: This could be a read error, since a much larger clone is one nucleotide away. V usage is TRBV4-1 and J usage is TRBJ2-5; 7 bases are shared with TRBD2. Germline loops: CDR1 MGHRA, CDR2 YSYEKL. V lost 2 bases, J lost 11 bases, and 17 bases stayed unmatched. The CDR3 is 16 amino acids. The CDR3 bases are TGCGCCAGCAGCCAAAGCGGGCGGGGACTAAACAATGAGCAGTACTTC. Amino acid sequence: CASSQSGRGLNNEQYF.

The gene calls are TRBV20-1 and TRBJ2-1, with TRBD2 as a possible D gene (7 bases). This CDR3 comprises 13 residues. The V gene lost 4 bases and the J gene lost 6 bases, with 13 bases spanning the gap. Germline CDR1 reads DFQATT; CDR2 reads SNEGSKA (reference sequence). CDR3 sequence: CSATHRGANEQFF. In DNA, the CDR3 is TGCAGTGCTACTCATCGGGGGGCCAATGAGCAGTTCTTC.